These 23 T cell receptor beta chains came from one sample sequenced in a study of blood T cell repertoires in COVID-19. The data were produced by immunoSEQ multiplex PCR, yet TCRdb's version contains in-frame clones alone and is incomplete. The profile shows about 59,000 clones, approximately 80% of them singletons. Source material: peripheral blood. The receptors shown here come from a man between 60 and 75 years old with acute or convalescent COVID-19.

The CDR3 nucleotides read TGTGCCAGCAGTTACCCCCTCACAGGGGTAGGGAGCAATCAGCCCCAGCATTTT. It yields the protein CASSYPLTGVGSNQPQHF. This chain joins TRBV6-2 or TRBV6-3 and TRBJ1-5, with 7 bases aligning to TRBD1. In germline, CDR1 is MNHEY, CDR2 SVGEGT. The junction had 11 bases not matched to a gene; V was cut back by 2 bases and J by 1 base. This CDR3 is built from 18 residues.

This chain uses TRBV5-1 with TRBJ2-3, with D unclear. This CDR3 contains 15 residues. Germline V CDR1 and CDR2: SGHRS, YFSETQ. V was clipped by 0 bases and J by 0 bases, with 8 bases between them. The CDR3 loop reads CASSLGLPSTDTQYF. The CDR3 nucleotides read TGCGCCAGCAGCTTGGGACTCCCTAGCACAGATACGCAGTATTTT. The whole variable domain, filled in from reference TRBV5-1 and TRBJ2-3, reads KAGVTQTPRYLIKTRGQQVTLSCSPISGHRSVSWYQQTPGQGLQFLFEYFSETQRNKGNFPGRFSGRQFSNSRSEMNVSTLELGDSALYLCASSLGLPSTDTQYFGPGTRLTVL.

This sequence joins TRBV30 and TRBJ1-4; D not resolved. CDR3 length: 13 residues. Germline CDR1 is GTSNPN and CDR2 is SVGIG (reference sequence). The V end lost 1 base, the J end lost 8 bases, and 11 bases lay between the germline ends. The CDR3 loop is CAWSGAGNEKLFF. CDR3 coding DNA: TGTGCCTGGAGTGGGGCCGGAAACGAAAAACTGTTTTTT. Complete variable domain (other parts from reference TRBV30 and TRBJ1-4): SQTIHQWPATLVQPVGSPLSLECTVEGTSNPNLYWYRQAAGRGLQLLFYSVGIGQISSEVPQNLSASRPQDRQFILSSKKLLLSDSGFYLCAWSGAGNEKLFFGSGTQLSVL.

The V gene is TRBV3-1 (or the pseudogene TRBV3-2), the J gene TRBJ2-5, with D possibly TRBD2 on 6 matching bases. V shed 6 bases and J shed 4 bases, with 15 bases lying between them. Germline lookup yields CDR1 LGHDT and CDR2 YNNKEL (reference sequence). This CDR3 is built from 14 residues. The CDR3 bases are TGTGCCAGCAGAATCCAAGGTAGCGGAGAGACCCAGTACTTC. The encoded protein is CASRIQGSGETQYF.

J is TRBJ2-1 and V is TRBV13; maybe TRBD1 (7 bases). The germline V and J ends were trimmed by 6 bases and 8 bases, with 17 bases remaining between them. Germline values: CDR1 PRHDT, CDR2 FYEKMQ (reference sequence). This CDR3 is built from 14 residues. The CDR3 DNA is TGTGCCAGCAGGTCAGGGGGGACGTGGCATGAGCAGTTCTTC. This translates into CASRSGGTWHEQFF.

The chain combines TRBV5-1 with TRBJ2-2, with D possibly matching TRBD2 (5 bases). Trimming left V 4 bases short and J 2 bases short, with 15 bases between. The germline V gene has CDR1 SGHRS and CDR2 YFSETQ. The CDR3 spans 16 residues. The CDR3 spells CASSREGRTNTGELFF. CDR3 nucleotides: TGCGCCAGCAGCCGGGAAGGCAGAACTAACACCGGGGAGCTGTTTTTT.

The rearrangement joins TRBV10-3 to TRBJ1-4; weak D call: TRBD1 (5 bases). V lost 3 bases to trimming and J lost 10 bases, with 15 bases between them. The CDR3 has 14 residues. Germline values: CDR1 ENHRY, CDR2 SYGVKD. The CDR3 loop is CAISDGQGIGKLFF. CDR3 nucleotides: TGTGCCATCAGTGATGGGCAGGGAATTGGAAAACTGTTTTTT.

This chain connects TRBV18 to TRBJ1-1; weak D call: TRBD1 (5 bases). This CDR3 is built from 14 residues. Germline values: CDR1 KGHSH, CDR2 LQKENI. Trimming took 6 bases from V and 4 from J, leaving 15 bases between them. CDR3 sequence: CASSPNYGGTEAFF. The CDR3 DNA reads TGTGCCAGCTCCCCAAATTACGGGGGCACTGAAGCTTTCTTT.

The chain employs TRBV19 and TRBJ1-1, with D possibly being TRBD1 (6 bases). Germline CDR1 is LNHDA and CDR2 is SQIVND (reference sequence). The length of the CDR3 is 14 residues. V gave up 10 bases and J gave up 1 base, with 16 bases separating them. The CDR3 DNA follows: TGTGCCACAGAGGTACAGGGATGGAACACTGAAGCTTTCTTT. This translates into CATEVQGWNTEAFF.

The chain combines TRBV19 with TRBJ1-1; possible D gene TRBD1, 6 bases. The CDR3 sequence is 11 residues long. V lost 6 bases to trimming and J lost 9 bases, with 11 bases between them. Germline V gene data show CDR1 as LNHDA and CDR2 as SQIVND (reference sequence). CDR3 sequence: CASSSWDKAFF. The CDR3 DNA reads TGTGCCAGTAGCTCCTGGGACAAAGCTTTCTTT. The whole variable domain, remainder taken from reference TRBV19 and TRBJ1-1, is DGGITQSPKYLFRKEGQNVTLSCEQNLNHDAMYWYRQDPGQGLRLIYYSQIVNDFQKGDIAEGYSVSREKKESFPLTVTSAQKNPTAFYLCASSSWDKAFFGQGTRLTVV.

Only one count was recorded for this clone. The CDR3 here is CASKTGQGRNSPLHF. For the CDR3, the DNA is TGTGCCAGCAAAACAGGACAGGGCAGGAATTCACCCCTCCACTTT. The gene calls are TRBV28 and TRBJ1-6, with 8 positions matching TRBD1. Germline loops: CDR1 MDHEN, CDR2 SYDVKM. The V and J ends lost 7 bases and 7 bases, in that order; junction bases with no gene match: 9. The CDR3 runs 15 residues. Full variable domain (outside the CDR3, taken from reference TRBV28 and TRBJ1-6): DVKVTQSSRYLVKRTGEKVFLECVQDMDHENMFWYRQDPGLGLRLIYFSYDVKMKEKGDIPEGYSVSREKKERFSLILESASTNQTSMYLCASKTGQGRNSPLHFGNGTRLTVT.

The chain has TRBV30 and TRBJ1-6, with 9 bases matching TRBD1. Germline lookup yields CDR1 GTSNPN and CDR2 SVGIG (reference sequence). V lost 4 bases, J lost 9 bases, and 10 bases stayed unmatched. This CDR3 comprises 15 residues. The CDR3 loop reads CAWKRVRQGGSPLHF. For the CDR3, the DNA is TGTGCCTGGAAAAGAGTGCGACAGGGGGGTTCACCCCTCCACTTT.

CDR3 protein: CASSRGDRALYSGANVLTF. CDR3 DNA sequence: TGTGCCAGTAGTAGAGGGGACAGGGCCCTCTACTCTGGGGCCAACGTCCTGACTTTC. The chain has TRBV19 and TRBJ2-6, with TRBD1 identical over 9 bases. From germline, CDR1 is LNHDA and CDR2 SQIVND (reference sequence). J gave up 0 bases and V 4 bases, and 10 bases lay outside the gene matches. The CDR3 totals 19 residues.

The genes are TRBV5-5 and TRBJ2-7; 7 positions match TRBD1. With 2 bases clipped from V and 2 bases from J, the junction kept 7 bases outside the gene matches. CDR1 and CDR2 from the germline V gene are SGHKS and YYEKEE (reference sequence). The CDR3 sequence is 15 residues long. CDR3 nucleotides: TGTGCCAGCAGCTTTCTTCGGGACAGAACCTACGAGCAGTACTTC. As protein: CASSFLRDRTYEQYF.

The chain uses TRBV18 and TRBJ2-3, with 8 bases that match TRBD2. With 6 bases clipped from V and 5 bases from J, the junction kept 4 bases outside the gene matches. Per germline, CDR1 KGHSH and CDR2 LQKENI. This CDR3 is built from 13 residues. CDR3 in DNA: TGTGCCAGCTCCAGCGGGGGTGTAGATACGCAGTATTTT. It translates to CASSSGGVDTQYF.

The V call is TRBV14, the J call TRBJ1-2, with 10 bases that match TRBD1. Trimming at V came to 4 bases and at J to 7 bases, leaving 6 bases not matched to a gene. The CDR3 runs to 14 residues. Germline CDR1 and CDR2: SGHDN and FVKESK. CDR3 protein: CASSLGTGESGYTF. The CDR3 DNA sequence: TGTGCCAGCAGCCTAGGGACAGGGGAATCTGGCTACACCTTC.

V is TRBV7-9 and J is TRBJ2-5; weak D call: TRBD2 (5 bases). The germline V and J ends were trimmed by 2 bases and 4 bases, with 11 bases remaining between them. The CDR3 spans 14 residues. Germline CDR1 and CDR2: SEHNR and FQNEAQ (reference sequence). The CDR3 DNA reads TGTGCCAGCAGCTTACAACTAGTTGGAGAGACCCAGTACTTC. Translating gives CASSLQLVGETQYF.

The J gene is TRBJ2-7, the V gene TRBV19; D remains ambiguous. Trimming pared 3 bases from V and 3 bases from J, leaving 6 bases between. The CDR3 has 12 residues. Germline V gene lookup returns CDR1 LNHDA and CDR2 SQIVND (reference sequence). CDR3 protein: CASSIGNYEQYF. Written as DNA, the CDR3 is TGTGCCAGTAGTATCGGTAACTACGAGCAGTACTTC.

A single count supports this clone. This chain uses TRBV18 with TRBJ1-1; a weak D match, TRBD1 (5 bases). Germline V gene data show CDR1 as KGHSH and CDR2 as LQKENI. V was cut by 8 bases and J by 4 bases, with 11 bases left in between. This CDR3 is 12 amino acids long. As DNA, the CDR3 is TGTGCCAGCCTTGCGGGGGTCACTGAAGCTTTCTTT. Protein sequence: CASLAGVTEAFF.

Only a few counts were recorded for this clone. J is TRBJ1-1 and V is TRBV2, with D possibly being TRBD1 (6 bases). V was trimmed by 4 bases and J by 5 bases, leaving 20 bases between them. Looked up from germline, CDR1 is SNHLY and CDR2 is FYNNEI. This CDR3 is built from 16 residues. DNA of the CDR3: TGTGCCAGCAGTGTCCGGGGGGCGGCGGTTGGTACTGAAGCTTTCTTT. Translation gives CASSVRGAAVGTEAFF.

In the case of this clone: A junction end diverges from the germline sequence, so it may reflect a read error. CDR3 sequence reads: CASTASGRIQETQYF. The CDR3 DNA sequence: TGTGCTAGCACCGCGAGCGGCAGGATCCAAGAGACCCAGTACTTC. This sequence joins TRBV7-7 and TRBJ2-5; the D gene is possibly TRBD2 (5 bases). There are 15 residues in the CDR3. Germline-derived CDR1 and CDR2 are SSHAT and FNYEAQ (reference sequence).

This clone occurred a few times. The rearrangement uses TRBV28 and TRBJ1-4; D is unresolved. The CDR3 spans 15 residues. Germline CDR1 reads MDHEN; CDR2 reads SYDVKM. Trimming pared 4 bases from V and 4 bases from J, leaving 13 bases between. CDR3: CASSSPGSLNEKLFF. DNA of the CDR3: TGTGCCAGCAGTTCCCCCGGGTCCCTTAATGAAAAACTGTTTTTT. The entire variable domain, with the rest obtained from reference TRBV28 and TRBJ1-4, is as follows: DVKVTQSSRYLVKRTGEKVFLECVQDMDHENMFWYRQDPGLGLRLIYFSYDVKMKEKGDIPEGYSVSREKKERFSLILESASTNQTSMYLCASSSPGSLNEKLFFGSGTQLSVL.

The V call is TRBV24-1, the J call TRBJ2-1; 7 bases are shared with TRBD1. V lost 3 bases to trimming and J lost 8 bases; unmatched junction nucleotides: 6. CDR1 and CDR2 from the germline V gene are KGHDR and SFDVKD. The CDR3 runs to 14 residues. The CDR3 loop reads CATSDAHRGHEQFF. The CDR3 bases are TGTGCCACCAGTGATGCACACAGGGGCCATGAGCAGTTCTTC.